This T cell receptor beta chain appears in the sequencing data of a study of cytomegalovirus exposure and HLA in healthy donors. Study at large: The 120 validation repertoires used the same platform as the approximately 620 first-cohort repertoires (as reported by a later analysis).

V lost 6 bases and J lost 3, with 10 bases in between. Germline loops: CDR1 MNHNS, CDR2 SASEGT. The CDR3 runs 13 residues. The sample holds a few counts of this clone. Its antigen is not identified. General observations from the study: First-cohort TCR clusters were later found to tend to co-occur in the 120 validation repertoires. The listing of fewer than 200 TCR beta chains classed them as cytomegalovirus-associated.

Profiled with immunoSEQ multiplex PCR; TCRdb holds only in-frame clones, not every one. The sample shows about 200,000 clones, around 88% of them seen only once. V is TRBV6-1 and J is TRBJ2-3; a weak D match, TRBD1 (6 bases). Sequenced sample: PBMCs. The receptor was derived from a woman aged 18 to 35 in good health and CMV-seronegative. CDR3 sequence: CASRTTGTDTQYF. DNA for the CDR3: TGTGCCAGCAGGACAACAGGGACAGATACGCAGTATTTT.